This T cell receptor beta chain is from a study of human T cells and chemical hapten exposure. Broader study findings: Counts of TCRs expanded at PT1 correlated positively with patch test score.

Time point in this sample: patch test 3, about 24 weeks after DPC sensitization. The sample's treatment: therapeutic diphenylcyclopropenone sensitization with weekly scalp DPC. The CDR3 is 14 residues long. V dropped 0 bases and J dropped 2 bases, with 11 bases sitting between them. Germline V gene sequence: CDR1 DFQATT, CDR2 SNEGSKA (reference sequence). This clonotype was seen only a few times. Antigen: not known. TCRdb redid the calling of the RACE reads with MiXCR, one entry per CDR3 protein. This sample has approximately 97,000 distinct CDR3 sequences, with roughly a quarter found just once. Sample: whole blood, taken in connection with sensitization to the hapten diphenylcyclopropenone (DPC). The gene calls are TRBV20-1 and TRBJ2-7; perhaps D is TRBD1 or TRBD2 (5 bases each). The source is a man aged 40-55 years with alopecia areata. Some clones in this sample may be carry-over from other donors' samples. Written as DNA, the CDR3 is TGCAGTGCTAGAGAAGTAGGGACCCCCTACGAGCAGTACTTC. Amino acid sequence: CSAREVGTPYEQYF.